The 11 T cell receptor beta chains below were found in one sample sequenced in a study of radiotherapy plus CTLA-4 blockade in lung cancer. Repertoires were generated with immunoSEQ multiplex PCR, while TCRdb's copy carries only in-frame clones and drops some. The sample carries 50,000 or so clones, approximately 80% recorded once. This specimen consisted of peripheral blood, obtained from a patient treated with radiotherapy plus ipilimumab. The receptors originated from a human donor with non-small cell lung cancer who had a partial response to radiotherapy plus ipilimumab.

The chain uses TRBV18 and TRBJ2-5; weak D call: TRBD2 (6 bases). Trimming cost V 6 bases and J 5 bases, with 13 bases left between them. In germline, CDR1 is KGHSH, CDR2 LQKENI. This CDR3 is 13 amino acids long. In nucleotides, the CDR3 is TGTGCCAGCTCCCCCCTAGCGTACGAGACCCAGTACTTC. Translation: CASSPLAYETQYF.

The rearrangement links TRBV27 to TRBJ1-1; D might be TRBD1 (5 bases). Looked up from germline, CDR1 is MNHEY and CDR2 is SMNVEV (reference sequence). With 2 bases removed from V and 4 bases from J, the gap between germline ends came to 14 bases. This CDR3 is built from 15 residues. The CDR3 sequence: CASSLTRARITEAFF. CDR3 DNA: TGTGCCAGCAGTTTAACCAGGGCGAGGATCACTGAAGCTTTCTTT.

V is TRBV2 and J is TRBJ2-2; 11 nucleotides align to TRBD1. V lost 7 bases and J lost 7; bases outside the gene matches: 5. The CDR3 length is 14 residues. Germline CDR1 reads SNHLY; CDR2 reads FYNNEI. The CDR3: CASIRDRGVGELFF. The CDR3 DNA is TGTGCCAGCATCCGGGACAGGGGGGTCGGGGAGCTGTTTTTT. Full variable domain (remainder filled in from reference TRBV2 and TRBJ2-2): EPEVTQTPSHQVTQMGQEVILRCVPISNHLYFYWYRQILGQKVEFLVSFYNNEISEKSEIFDDQFSVERPDGSNFTLKIRSTKLEDSAMYFCASIRDRGVGELFFGEGSRLTVL.

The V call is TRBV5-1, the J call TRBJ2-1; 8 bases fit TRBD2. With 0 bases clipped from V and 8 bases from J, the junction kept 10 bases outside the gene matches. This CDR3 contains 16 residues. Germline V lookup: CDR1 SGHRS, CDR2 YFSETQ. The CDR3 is CASSLAGGGPVDEQFF. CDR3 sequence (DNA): TGCGCCAGCAGCTTGGCCGGGGGGGGGCCGGTGGATGAGCAGTTCTTC.

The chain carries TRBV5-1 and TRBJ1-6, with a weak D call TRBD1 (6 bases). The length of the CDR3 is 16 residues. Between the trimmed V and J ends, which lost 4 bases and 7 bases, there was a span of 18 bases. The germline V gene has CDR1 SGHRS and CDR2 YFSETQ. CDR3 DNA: TGCGCCAGCAGCCAAGAAGCAGGGGCACGGAATTCACCCCTCCACTTT. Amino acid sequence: CASSQEAGARNSPLHF.

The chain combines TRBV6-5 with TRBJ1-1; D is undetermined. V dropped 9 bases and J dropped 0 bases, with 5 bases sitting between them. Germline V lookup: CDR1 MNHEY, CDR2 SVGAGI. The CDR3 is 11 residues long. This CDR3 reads CASQLNTEAFF. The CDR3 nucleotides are TGTGCCAGTCAGTTGAACACTGAAGCTTTCTTT.

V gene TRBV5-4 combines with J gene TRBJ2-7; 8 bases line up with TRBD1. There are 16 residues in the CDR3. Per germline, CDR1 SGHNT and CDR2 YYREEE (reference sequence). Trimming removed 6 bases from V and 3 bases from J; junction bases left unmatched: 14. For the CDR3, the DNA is TGTGCCAGCACCTCCCCTCGGGACAGGTCCATCTACGAGCAGTACTTC. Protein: CASTSPRDRSIYEQYF.

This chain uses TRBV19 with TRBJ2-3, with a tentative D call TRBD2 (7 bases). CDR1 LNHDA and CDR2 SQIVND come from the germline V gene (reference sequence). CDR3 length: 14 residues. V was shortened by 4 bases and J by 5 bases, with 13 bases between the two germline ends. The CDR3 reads CASSRGGGLDTQYF. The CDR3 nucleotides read TGTGCCAGTAGTAGGGGAGGGGGGTTAGATACGCAGTATTTT. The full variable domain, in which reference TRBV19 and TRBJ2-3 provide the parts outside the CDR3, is DGGITQSPKYLFRKEGQNVTLSCEQNLNHDAMYWYRQDPGQGLRLIYYSQIVNDFQKGDIAEGYSVSREKKESFPLTVTSAQKNPTAFYLCASSRGGGLDTQYFGPGTRLTVL.

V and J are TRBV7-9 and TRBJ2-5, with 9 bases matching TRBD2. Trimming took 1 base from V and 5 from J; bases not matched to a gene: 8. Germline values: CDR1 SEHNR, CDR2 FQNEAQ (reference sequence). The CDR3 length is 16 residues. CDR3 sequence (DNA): TGTGCCAGCAGCTTAGTGGATCCTAGCGGGGAGGAGACCCAGTACTTC. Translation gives CASSLVDPSGEETQYF.

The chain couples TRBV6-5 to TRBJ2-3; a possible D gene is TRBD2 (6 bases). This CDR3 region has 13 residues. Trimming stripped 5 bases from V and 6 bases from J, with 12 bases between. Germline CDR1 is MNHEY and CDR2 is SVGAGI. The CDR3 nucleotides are TGTGCCAGCAGTCCCGACCGGGGGGATACGCAGTATTTT. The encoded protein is CASSPDRGDTQYF.

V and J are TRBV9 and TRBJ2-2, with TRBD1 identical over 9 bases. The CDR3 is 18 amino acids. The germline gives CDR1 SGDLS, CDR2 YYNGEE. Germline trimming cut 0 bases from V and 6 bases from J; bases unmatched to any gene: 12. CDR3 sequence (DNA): TGTGCCAGCAGCGTAGCCCCTGGGACAGGGATAGTAGCCGGGGAGCTGTTTTTT. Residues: CASSVAPGTGIVAGELFF.